These 23 T cell receptor beta chains were sequenced from one sample in a study of cytomegalovirus exposure and HLA in healthy donors. The PCR employed 60 Vbeta primers together with 13 Jbeta primers. The repertoire was sequenced with immunoSEQ multiplex PCR; TCRdb's copy has only in-frame clones and lacks some. Found here are around 150,000 clones, more than 75% of them singletons; the top ten hold 1.5%. Specimen: PBMCs. The receptors stem from a girl aged 10-17 years in good health and CMV-seropositive.

This chain joins TRBV29-1 and TRBJ2-7; TRBD1 is a possible D gene (6 bases). V was clipped by 4 bases and J by 3 bases, with 13 bases between them. In germline, CDR1 is SQVTM, CDR2 ANQGSEA. The CDR3 has 13 amino acids. In DNA form, the CDR3 reads TGCAGCGTTGGTGTCGACAGGAACTACGAGCAGTACTTC. It is translated as CSVGVDRNYEQYF.

The chain links TRBV6-5 to TRBJ1-5; D is unresolved. Looked up from germline, CDR1 is MNHEY and CDR2 is SVGAGI. This CDR3 is 15 amino acids long. Trimming took off 4 bases at V and 5 bases at J, with 15 bases between the two ends. CDR3 nucleotide sequence: TGTGCCAGCAGTTCCTCGTTTACGGTTGATCAGCCCCAGCATTTT. It yields the protein CASSSSFTVDQPQHF.

The chain uses TRBV7-2 and TRBJ2-4; TRBD1 aligns across 8 bases. Germline values: CDR1 SGHTA, CDR2 FQGNSA. CDR3 length: 14 amino acids. After removal of 4 bases from V and 2 bases from J, the junction contained 1 base not matched to a gene. CDR3 nucleotides: TGTGCCAGCAGCTGGACAGGGACCAAAAACATTCAGTACTTC. Translation gives CASSWTGTKNIQYF.

The rearrangement joins TRBV5-6 to TRBJ1-1; 7 bases are shared with TRBD1. Germline lookup yields CDR1 SGHDT and CDR2 YYEEEE. The CDR3 length is 16 residues. Trimming took 4 bases from V and 0 from J; bases not matched to a gene: 9. In nucleotides, the CDR3 is TGTGCCAGCAGCCAGACAGGGCGCGGCATGAACACTGAAGCTTTCTTT. Protein: CASSQTGRGMNTEAFF.

The gene calls are TRBV30 and TRBJ2-1; D gene ambiguous. Between the trimmed V and J ends, which lost 3 bases and 7 bases, there was a span of 10 bases. The CDR3 sequence is 12 residues long. In germline, CDR1 is GTSNPN, CDR2 SVGIG (reference sequence). The CDR3 region is CAWSLTWNEQFF. The CDR3 DNA follows: TGTGCCTGGAGCCTTACTTGGAATGAGCAGTTCTTC. The variable domain in full, completed from reference TRBV30 and TRBJ2-1, reads SQTIHQWPATLVQPVGSPLSLECTVEGTSNPNLYWYRQAAGRGLQLLFYSVGIGQISSEVPQNLSASRPQDRQFILSSKKLLLSDSGFYLCAWSLTWNEQFFGPGTRLTVL.

J is TRBJ2-7 and V is TRBV28, with 8 positions matching TRBD1. The CDR3 loop spans 14 amino acids. With 6 bases clipped from V and 5 bases from J, the junction kept 9 bases outside the gene matches. CDR1 and CDR2 from the germline V gene are MDHEN and SYDVKM. This chain's CDR3 is CASSTGGKVHEQYF. The CDR3 coding sequence is TGTGCCAGCAGCACAGGGGGTAAGGTCCACGAGCAGTACTTC.

The chain links TRBV5-4 to TRBJ2-1; 10 bases line up with TRBD2. Germline CDR1 is SGHNT and CDR2 is YYREEE (reference sequence). V was pared by 4 bases and J by 2 bases, with 6 bases of the junction left unmatched. The CDR3 loop spans 16 amino acids. CDR3 protein: CASSASLAGAYNEQFF. In nucleotides, the CDR3 is TGTGCCAGCAGCGCGTCCCTAGCGGGAGCCTACAATGAGCAGTTCTTC.

The chain recombines TRBV29-1 with TRBJ1-2; D gene ambiguous. V was trimmed by 0 bases and J by 2 bases, leaving 13 bases between them. CDR1 and CDR2 (germline): SQVTM, ANQGSEA. CDR3 length equals 15 residues. CDR3 coding DNA: TGCAGCGTTGAAGAGGTAGGAAGAGGCAACTATGGCTACACCTTC. Protein sequence: CSVEEVGRGNYGYTF.

The chain employs TRBV25-1 and TRBJ2-5, with D perhaps matching TRBD2 (5 bases). CDR3 length equals 13 residues. V was trimmed by 5 bases and J by 4 bases, leaving 11 bases between them. Germline V CDR1 and CDR2: MGHDK, SYGVNS. CDR3 in DNA: TGTGCCAGCAGTCCCGGGGTTCTAGAGACCCAGTACTTC. Translated: CASSPGVLETQYF. The full variable domain, rest sourced from reference TRBV25-1 and TRBJ2-5, is EADIYQTPRYLVIGTGKKITLECSQTMGHDKMYWYQQDPGMELHLIHYSYGVNSTEKGDLSSESTVSRIRTEHFPLTLESARPSHTSQYLCASSPGVLETQYFGPGTRLLVL.

The chain combines TRBV28 with TRBJ1-2; 7 positions agree with TRBD1. V dropped 6 bases and J dropped 2; count of bases not matched to a gene: 6. Germline V gene sequence: CDR1 MDHEN, CDR2 SYDVKM. The CDR3 length is 14 residues. In DNA form, the CDR3 reads TGTGCCAGCAGAACGACAGGGTCCAACTATGGCTACACCTTC. This codes for CASRTTGSNYGYTF.

J is TRBJ2-3 and V is TRBV11-2, with D uncertain. Per germline, CDR1 SGHAT and CDR2 FQNNGV. This CDR3 comprises 12 residues. V was clipped by 2 bases and J by 2 bases, with 2 bases between them. CDR3 coding DNA: TGTGCCAGCAGCTTATACACAGATACGCAGTATTTT. Amino acids: CASSLYTDTQYF.

This clone was seen a few times. V gene TRBV6-6 combines with J gene TRBJ2-7; 7 bases are a match to TRBD1. The V gene's germline CDR1 is MNHNY and CDR2 SVGAGI (reference sequence). J was trimmed by 5 bases and V by 6 bases; bases with no gene match: 10. The CDR3 spans 14 residues. CDR3 in amino acids: CASSLNLQGNEQYF. CDR3 nucleotide sequence: TGTGCCAGCAGCCTAAATTTACAGGGGAACGAGCAGTACTTC.

The table lists this clone with a few counts. In DNA, the CDR3 is TGCAGCGCGAGAAGTGCCGGGGATCTAGCTAACTATGGCTACACCTTC. This sequence encodes CSARSAGDLANYGYTF. The chain combines TRBV29-1 with TRBJ1-2; D uncertain. CDR1 is SQVTM, CDR2 ANQGSEA, per germline. The V end was cut by 7 bases, the J end by 0 bases, with 21 bases between. The CDR3 covers 16 residues.

The chain couples TRBV7-2 to TRBJ2-1; TRBD2 agrees at 10 bases. In germline, CDR1 is SGHTA, CDR2 FQGNSA. CDR3 length equals 17 residues. Trimming at V came to 4 bases and at J to 6 bases, leaving 12 bases not matched to a gene. The CDR3 sequence is CASSSPRASGRGNEQFF. CDR3 DNA sequence: TGTGCCAGCAGCTCCCCCCGAGCGAGCGGGAGGGGCAATGAGCAGTTCTTC.

The CDR3 loop reads CASSFGSDRAGRTEAFF. The DNA for the CDR3 is TGTGCCAGCAGTTTTGGGTCGGATAGGGCAGGGCGCACTGAAGCTTTCTTT. J is TRBJ1-1 and V is TRBV28; D might be TRBD1 (5 bases). The CDR3 contains 17 residues. The germline V gene has CDR1 MDHEN and CDR2 SYDVKM. Trimming pared 3 bases from V and 4 bases from J, leaving 21 bases between.

The genes are TRBV9 and TRBJ2-6, with TRBD1 matching 9 bases. The CDR3 contains 15 residues. The junction had 0 bases not matched to a gene; V was cut back by 3 bases and J by 2 bases. In germline, CDR1 is SGDLS, CDR2 YYNGEE. The CDR3 loop is CASSGQGAGANVLTF. The CDR3 DNA sequence: TGTGCCAGCAGCGGACAGGGGGCTGGGGCCAACGTCCTGACTTTC.

The gene calls are TRBV2 and TRBJ2-7, with 8 bases lining up with TRBD1. V shed 2 bases and J 5 bases; nucleotides not matched to a gene: 5. The CDR3 runs to 14 residues. CDR1 SNHLY and CDR2 FYNNEI come from the germline V gene. The CDR3 DNA follows: TGTGCCAGCAGTGAAAGGCAGGGGGCCAACGAGCAGTACTTC. Translated, it gives CASSERQGANEQYF.

The chain combines TRBV6-1 with TRBJ2-3, with 10 bases aligning to TRBD2. The germline CDR1 and CDR2 sequences are MNHNS and SASEGT. The CDR3 totals 16 residues. V gave up 4 bases and J gave up 4 bases; unmatched junction bases: 8. CDR3: CASSGEREGLADTQYF. The CDR3 DNA reads TGTGCCAGCAGTGGAGAGCGGGAGGGCCTAGCAGATACGCAGTATTTT.

The chain carries TRBV15 and TRBJ2-5; perhaps TRBD1 as D (6 bases). The germline V gene has CDR1 LNHNV and CDR2 YYDKDF (reference sequence). V shed 0 bases and J shed 1 base, with 6 bases lying between them. This CDR3 has 14 amino acids. CDR3 coding DNA: TGTGCCACCAGCAGAGACAGGGGCCAAGAGACCCAGTACTTC. It encodes CATSRDRGQETQYF.

The chain employs TRBV30 and TRBJ1-3; no definite D call. CDR1 and CDR2 from the germline V gene are GTSNPN and SVGIG (reference sequence). Trimming shortened V by 0 bases and J by 0 bases, and 9 bases separated the two germline ends. The CDR3 loop spans 15 amino acids. The CDR3 DNA sequence: TGTGCCTGGAGTGTAAACGGTTTCTCTGGAAACACCATATATTTT. It is translated as CAWSVNGFSGNTIYF.

In its sample, this clone was seen once. V usage is TRBV6-6 and J usage is TRBJ2-3; 10 nucleotides match TRBD2. V was clipped by 0 bases and J by 6 bases; unmatched bases: 6. The length of the CDR3 is 16 residues. Germline V gene lookup returns CDR1 MNHNY and CDR2 SVGAGI (reference sequence). CDR3 DNA sequence: TGTGCCAGCAGTTACTCTTTTACAGCGGGGGGGGATACGCAGTATTTT. It codes for CASSYSFTAGGDTQYF.

In this sample, this clone turned up a few times. This chain uses TRBV28 with TRBJ2-5; the D is unclear. This CDR3 has 12 residues. V lost 8 bases and J 3 bases, leaving 10 bases between the germline ends. Germline CDR1 and CDR2: MDHEN and SYDVKM. The CDR3 bases are TGTGCCAGCGCGACGGCGGAAGAGACCCAGTACTTC. It codes for CASATAEETQYF.

The chain is built from TRBV23-1 and TRBJ2-7; the D gene is possibly TRBD2 (5 bases). TRBV23-1 is an open reading frame whose function is uncertain. Trimming stripped 4 bases from V and 2 bases from J, with 18 bases between. CDR3 length equals 16 residues. The chain's CDR3 is CASSLTLVLEAYEQYF. The CDR3 DNA follows: TGCGCCAGCAGTCTCACGTTGGTCCTGGAGGCCTACGAGCAGTACTTC.